This TCR beta chain was sequenced for a study of control samples from healthy donors and cancer patients. Trimming took off 6 bases at V and 5 bases at J, with 13 bases between the two ends. The CDR3 spans 13 residues. CDR1 is MNHEY and CDR2 is SMNVEV in the germline V gene (reference sequence). Repertoires were generated with immunoSEQ multiplex PCR, while TCRdb's copy carries only in-frame clones and drops some. The sample records 100,000 to 150,000 clones, around 90% being singletons. The sequencing input was blood. The chain links TRBV27 to TRBJ2-5; weak D call: TRBD1 (6 bases). This sequence was found in a man aged 40-50 years in good health. CDR3 DNA sequence: TGTGCCAGCAGCAGGGGCTCTTGGGAGACCCAGTACTTC. It translates to CASSRGSWETQYF.